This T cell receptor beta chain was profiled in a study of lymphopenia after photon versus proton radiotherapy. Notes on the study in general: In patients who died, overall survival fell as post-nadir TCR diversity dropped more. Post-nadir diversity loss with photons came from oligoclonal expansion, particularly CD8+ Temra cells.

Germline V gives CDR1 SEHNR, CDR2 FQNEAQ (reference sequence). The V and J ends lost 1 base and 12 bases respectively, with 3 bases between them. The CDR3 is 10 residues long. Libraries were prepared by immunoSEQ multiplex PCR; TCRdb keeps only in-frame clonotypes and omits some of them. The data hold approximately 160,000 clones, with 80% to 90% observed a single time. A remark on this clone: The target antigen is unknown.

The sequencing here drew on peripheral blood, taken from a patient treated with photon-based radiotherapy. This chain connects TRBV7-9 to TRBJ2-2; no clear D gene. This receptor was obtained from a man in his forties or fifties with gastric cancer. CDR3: CASSLGQLFF. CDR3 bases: TGTGCCAGCAGCTTAGGACAGCTGTTTTTT. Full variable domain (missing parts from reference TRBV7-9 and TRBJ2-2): DTGVSQNPRHKITKRGQNVTFRCDPISEHNRLYWYRQTLGQGPEFLTYFQNEAQLEKSRLLSDRFSAERPKGSFSTLEIQRTEQGDSAMYLCASSLGQLFFGEGSRLTVL.